These 26 T cell receptor beta chains were all obtained from the same sample, sequenced in a study of cytomegalovirus exposure and HLA in healthy donors (dated by TCRdb to 2015 to 2018). The library was obtained by the immunoSEQ multiplex PCR assay. The multiplex PCR relied on a mix of 60 forward primers for TCR Vbeta segments and 13 reverse primers for TCR Jbeta segments. Held by TCRdb, this immuneACCESS table contains in-frame sequences only and omits some clones. Under half of the omission traces to an unresolved V gene where checked; the cause of the rest is unknown. A total of 80,000 to 95,000 clones appear in this sample, 64% of them only once. The ten largest make up 2% to 2.5% of the sample. Sequenced input: PBMCs. Receptor source: a human donor in good health.

This clone was picked up a small number of times. The V gene is TRBV11-2, the J gene TRBJ1-2; D is uncertain. Germline-derived CDR1 and CDR2 are SGHAT and FQNNGV. This CDR3 comprises 15 residues. V was shortened by 0 bases and J by 4 bases, with 12 bases between the two germline ends. The CDR3: CASSLDAGFSYGYTF. CDR3 nucleotide sequence: TGTGCCAGCAGCTTAGACGCGGGCTTCTCCTATGGCTACACCTTC.

CDR3 in DNA: TGCGCCAGCAGCGGCGGATCGGGACTGGAGGATACGCAGTATTTT. This codes for CASSGGSGLEDTQYF. J is TRBJ2-3 and V is TRBV5-1; maybe TRBD2 (6 bases). CDR1 and CDR2 (germline): SGHRS, YFSETQ. The CDR3 contains 15 residues. V lost 4 bases and J 6 bases, leaving 18 bases between the germline ends. The whole variable domain, remainder taken from reference TRBV5-1 and TRBJ2-3, is KAGVTQTPRYLIKTRGQQVTLSCSPISGHRSVSWYQQTPGQGLQFLFEYFSETQRNKGNFPGRFSGRQFSNSRSEMNVSTLELGDSALYLCASSGGSGLEDTQYFGPGTRLTVL.

The chain recombines TRBV9 with TRBJ1-6; tentatively, D is TRBD1 (6 bases). Germline CDR1 SGDLS, CDR2 YYNGEE. CDR3 length equals 17 residues. Trimming stripped 3 bases from V and 5 bases from J, with 18 bases between. CDR3 amino acids: CASSARGDSSNNSPLHF. DNA for the CDR3: TGTGCCAGCAGCGCCAGGGGCGACAGCTCGAATAATTCACCCCTCCACTTT.

The gene calls are TRBV30 and TRBJ1-6; D gene unclear. The length of the CDR3 is 17 residues. V lost 3 bases to trimming and J lost 5 bases, with 20 bases between them. CDR1 is GTSNPN and CDR2 is SVGIG in the germline V gene (reference sequence). The CDR3 is CAWRTPQRGLNNSPLHF. The CDR3 DNA is TGTGCCTGGAGAACTCCCCAGAGAGGGCTCAATAATTCACCCCTCCACTTT.

The rearrangement uses TRBV9 and TRBJ2-1, with D possibly matching TRBD2 (6 bases). The CDR3 length is 15 residues. Germline loops: CDR1 SGDLS, CDR2 YYNGEE. V was shortened by 0 bases and J by 2 bases, with 9 bases between the two germline ends. The CDR3, as DNA: TGTGCCAGCAGCGTAGCGGGGGTAACCTACAATGAGCAGTTCTTC. This gives the protein CASSVAGVTYNEQFF.

This chain connects TRBV6-5 to TRBJ1-2; D possibly corresponds to TRBD1 (6 bases). Germline V lookup: CDR1 MNHEY, CDR2 SVGAGI. Trimming took off 11 bases at V and 5 bases at J, with 9 bases between the two ends. CDR3 length: 10 residues. The CDR3 nucleotides read TGTGCCGTGGGGGCGTATGGCTACACCTTC. It translates to CAVGAYGYTF.

The chain couples TRBV29-1 to TRBJ2-2; TRBD1 matches at 8 bases. Germline V gives CDR1 SQVTM, CDR2 ANQGSEA. The CDR3 contains 13 residues. J lost 4 bases, V lost 7 bases, and 5 bases had no gene match. This CDR3 is CSARGPGTGELFF. As DNA, the CDR3 is TGCAGCGCCAGGGGGCCCGGCACCGGGGAGCTGTTTTTT.

The rearrangement links TRBV7-6 to TRBJ1-5; the D gene is possibly TRBD1 (6 bases). Germline V gene sequence: CDR1 SGHVS, CDR2 FNYEAQ. There are 17 residues in the CDR3. Trimming cost V 2 bases and J 1 base, with 15 bases left between them. This chain's CDR3 is CASSLSPGVLSNQPQHF. CDR3 DNA sequence: TGTGCCAGCAGCTTAAGCCCAGGGGTTTTGAGCAATCAGCCCCAGCATTTT.

This chain links TRBV29-1 with TRBJ2-1; 9 bases map to TRBD2. The germline CDR1 and CDR2 sequences are SQVTM and ANQGSEA. Losses at the gene ends were 6 bases for V and 2 bases for J; bases not matched to a gene: 8. There are 15 residues in the CDR3. CDR3 DNA sequence: TGCAGCGTCCAAGGGGCTAGCGGGACCTACAATGAGCAGTTCTTC. Translation gives CSVQGASGTYNEQFF.

The chain is built from TRBV15 and TRBJ1-1, with a weak D call TRBD1 (6 bases). Per the germline V gene, CDR1 is LNHNV and CDR2 is YYDKDF (reference sequence). This CDR3 comprises 12 residues. V was trimmed by 2 bases and J by 10 bases, leaving 11 bases between them. The CDR3 nucleotides are TGTGCCACCAGCAGAACACAGGGAGCAGCTTTCTTT. It yields the protein CATSRTQGAAFF.

The chain has TRBV9 and TRBJ2-4; D remains ambiguous. Trimming shortened V by 0 bases and J by 1 base, and 5 bases separated the two germline ends. Germline lookup yields CDR1 SGDLS and CDR2 YYNGEE. This CDR3 region has 14 residues. The CDR3: CASSVDLAKNIQYF. Here the CDR3 DNA reads TGTGCCAGCAGCGTAGATCTGGCCAAAAACATTCAGTACTTC.

The chain joins TRBV7-7 to TRBJ2-1, with 9 nucleotides matching TRBD1. CDR1 is SSHAT and CDR2 is FNYEAQ in the germline V gene (reference sequence). The V and J ends lost 5 bases and 8 bases, in that order; junction bases with no gene match: 10. The CDR3 sequence is 15 residues long. CDR3: CASSPNPGQGDEQFF. As DNA, the CDR3 is TGTGCCAGCAGCCCTAATCCGGGACAGGGTGATGAGCAGTTCTTC.

This clone occurred once. This chain joins TRBV18 and TRBJ1-5; D gene unclear. V was shortened by 8 bases and J by 0 bases, with 14 bases between the two germline ends. This CDR3 comprises 15 residues. Germline lookup yields CDR1 KGHSH and CDR2 LQKENI. The DNA for the CDR3 is TGTGCCAGCAGAGGGCCCGACTATAGCAATCAGCCCCAGCATTTT. The encoded protein is CASRGPDYSNQPQHF.

The CDR3 region has the DNA TGTGCCAGCACCCGGACAGGGAAGGAGACCCAGTACTTC. Amino acid sequence: CASTRTGKETQYF. The chain employs TRBV6-5 and TRBJ2-5, with 8 bases aligning to TRBD1. CDR1 is MNHEY, CDR2 SVGAGI, per germline. This CDR3 has 13 residues. The V segment lost 7 bases and the J segment 5 bases; nucleotides outside the gene matches: 6.

CDR3 amino acids: CASSPGGPQETQYF. The CDR3 bases are TGCGCCAGCAGCCCCGGGGGACCTCAAGAGACCCAGTACTTC. V and J are TRBV5-1 and TRBJ2-5; the D gene is possibly TRBD2 (6 bases). The V and J ends lost 4 bases and 2 bases respectively, with 12 bases between them. From germline, CDR1 is SGHRS and CDR2 YFSETQ. This CDR3 is built from 14 residues.

The rearrangement joins TRBV6-5 to TRBJ1-2; 7 bases fit TRBD1. V lost 8 bases, J lost 8 bases, and 11 bases stayed unmatched. This CDR3 region has 13 residues. Germline CDR1 is MNHEY and CDR2 is SVGAGI. This chain's CDR3 is CASGLRGPGGYTF. For the CDR3, the DNA is TGTGCCAGCGGCCTGAGGGGGCCCGGGGGCTACACCTTC.

The rearrangement joins TRBV5-8 to TRBJ1-5; possible D gene TRBD1, 6 bases. Germline V lookup: CDR1 SGHTS, CDR2 YDEGEE. Trimming left V 2 bases short and J 4 bases short, with 10 bases between. CDR3 length equals 14 residues. The CDR3 sequence is CASSFPQGNQPQHF. The DNA for the CDR3 is TGTGCCAGCAGCTTCCCACAGGGAAATCAGCCCCAGCATTTT.

J is TRBJ1-1 and V is TRBV25-1; 7 bases align to TRBD1. The V segment lost 6 bases and the J segment 11 bases; nucleotides outside the gene matches: 6. In germline, CDR1 is MGHDK, CDR2 SYGVNS. The CDR3 extends over 11 amino acids. Written as DNA, the CDR3 is TGTGCCAGCAGAACACAGGGGCCCGCTTTCTTT. The encoded protein is CASRTQGPAFF.

V usage is TRBV11-3 and J usage is TRBJ2-7; D ambiguous. Trimming removed 0 bases from V and 1 base from J, with 16 bases in between. The CDR3 spans 17 residues. The germline V gene encodes CDR1 SGHNT and CDR2 YENEEA. The CDR3 sequence: CASSLDLAGRFSYEQYF. For the CDR3, the DNA is TGTGCCAGCAGCTTAGATCTGGCAGGTCGCTTTTCCTACGAGCAGTACTTC.

This sequence joins TRBV9 and TRBJ2-2, with D perhaps matching TRBD1 (6 bases). The CDR3 loop spans 13 amino acids. The germline V gene encodes CDR1 SGDLS and CDR2 YYNGEE. Trimming stripped 1 base from V and 5 bases from J, with 6 bases between. CDR3 region: CASSVTGTGELFF. In DNA form, the CDR3 reads TGTGCCAGCAGCGTAACAGGGACCGGGGAGCTGTTTTTT.

The chain employs TRBV11-3 and TRBJ2-7; tentative D call: TRBD2 (6 bases). The germline gives CDR1 SGHNT, CDR2 YENEEA. V was cut by 2 bases and J by 3 bases, with 14 bases left in between. The CDR3 is 15 residues long. The DNA of the CDR3 is TGTGCCAGCAGCTTATGGGGGACTGGCATCTACGAGCAGTACTTC. It specifies CASSLWGTGIYEQYF.

The chain has TRBV6-5 and TRBJ1-2; the match to TRBD1 covers 7 bases. The length of the CDR3 is 12 residues. J was trimmed by 8 bases and V by 6 bases; bases with no gene match: 6. Germline V lookup: CDR1 MNHEY, CDR2 SVGAGI. The CDR3 region has the DNA TGTGCCAGCAGATACCAGGGGGGAGGCTACACCTTC. Encoded protein: CASRYQGGGYTF.

J is TRBJ2-1 and V is TRBV18, with 9 bases identical to TRBD1. Germline CDR1 is KGHSH and CDR2 is LQKENI. J gave up 4 bases and V 3 bases, and 10 bases lay outside the gene matches. The CDR3 contains 17 residues. CDR3 residues: CASSPDRTGELYNEQFF. For the CDR3, the DNA is TGTGCCAGCTCACCGGACCGGACAGGGGAACTTTACAATGAGCAGTTCTTC.

The V and J genes are TRBV19 and TRBJ2-2; D not certain. The V gene's germline CDR1 is LNHDA and CDR2 SQIVND (reference sequence). The CDR3 extends over 12 amino acids. Trimming pared 5 bases from V and 6 bases from J, leaving 7 bases between. CDR3 sequence (DNA): TGTGCCAGTAGTCCCCGAGCCGGGGAGCTGTTTTTT. Translating gives CASSPRAGELFF.

V usage is TRBV10-3 and J usage is TRBJ2-1, with a tentative D call TRBD1 (5 bases). The CDR3 has 14 amino acids. V was clipped by 4 bases and J by 5 bases, with 12 bases between them. The germline gives CDR1 ENHRY, CDR2 SYGVKD. DNA of the CDR3: TGTGCCATCAGTGTTGTGCAGGGCGACAATGAGCAGTTCTTC. Its translation is CAISVVQGDNEQFF.

V is TRBV9 and J is TRBJ2-1; 7 bases fit TRBD2. The CDR3 runs to 15 residues. The trim removed 0 bases at V and 3 bases at J, leaving 3 bases unmatched. Germline values: CDR1 SGDLS, CDR2 YYNGEE. CDR3 in DNA: TGTGCCAGCAGCGTAGGCGGGGGTATCTACAATGAGCAGTTCTTC. It translates to CASSVGGGIYNEQFF.